The clone carrying this TCR beta chain was found a few times. A second PCR of 7 to 11 cycles used a sample-barcoded 5' primer and a J-beta primer mix. MiXCR, applied by TCRdb to the 5' RACE reads, yields one record per CDR3 protein. The data hold hundreds of thousands of distinct CDR3 sequences, with roughly 56% observed a single time. The data originate from a study of blood T cells in healthy people across ages. V was trimmed by 2 bases and J by 0 bases, leaving 11 bases between them. Germline CDR1 reads SGHTA; CDR2 reads FQGTGA. This CDR3 comprises 16 residues. This sequence was found in a man aged 35 to 55 in good health. Sequencing was done on a sample of blood. This chain links TRBV7-3 with TRBJ2-1, with D unresolved. The CDR3 bases are TGTGCCAGCAGCTTATCGATCCCGAGCTCCTACAATGAGCAGTTCTTC. This translates into CASSLSIPSSYNEQFF.